This TCR beta chain was found in a study of cytomegalovirus exposure and HLA in healthy donors. The study's findings and limits: In vitro data verified a few CMV-associated chains as specific for CMV antigens. Among TCR beta chains, those listed as cytomegalovirus-associated numbered some 170.

Sequencing used immunoSEQ multiplex PCR; TCRdb keeps in-frame clones, though not all of them. The sample carries fewer than 85,000 clones, around 90% recorded once. The donors formed part of the roughly 110-subject validation cohort, distinct from the roughly 640-subject first cohort. For this clone: What it recognizes is unknown.

V lost 4 bases and J 7 bases, leaving 20 bases between the germline ends. The CDR3 is 14 residues long. Germline V CDR1 and CDR2: SQVTM, ANQGSEA. The chain links TRBV29-1 to TRBJ2-7; D may be TRBD2 (6 bases). The sample consisted of PBMCs. The sequence was obtained from a woman aged 18-35 years in good health and CMV-seropositive. The CDR3 DNA reads as TGCAGCGTTGTATCGGGCACGGGAGTAGGAGAGCAGTACTTC. Translated, it gives CSVVSGTGVGEQYF.